This T cell receptor beta chain was documented in a study of cytomegalovirus exposure and HLA in healthy donors. Germline V CDR1 and CDR2: KGHSH, LQKENI. V shed 3 bases and J 5 bases; nucleotides not matched to a gene: 0. The length of the CDR3 is 13 residues. PCR amplification relied on 60 Vbeta primers (plus 13 Jbeta primers). The protocol was immunoSEQ multiplex PCR, while the TCRdb copy is restricted to in-frame clones and leaves out a portion. Its table records some 44,000 clones. The clonotype originates from a woman aged 25 to 39 in good health and CMV-seronegative. The chain couples TRBV18 to TRBJ2-1; 8 bases fit TRBD2. Sequenced sample: PBMCs. The DNA for the CDR3 is TGTGCCAGCTCACCGACTAGCGACAATGAGCAGTTCTTC. This translates into CASSPTSDNEQFF.